These 20 T cell receptor beta chains were sequenced from one sample in a study of cytomegalovirus exposure and HLA in healthy donors. In the PCR, 60 Vbeta and 13 Jbeta primers were used. Assay: immunoSEQ multiplex PCR; the TCRdb copy retains only in-frame clones and omits some. The table includes 70,000 to 80,000 clones, about 81% detected once. The sample consisted of PBMCs. These receptors were obtained from a woman aged 40 to 50 in good health and CMV-seropositive.

This clone was counted only a few times. The rearrangement joins TRBV5-1 to TRBJ2-5; the match to TRBD1 covers 7 bases. TRBJ2-7 matches the DNA end more closely, so the J call is doubtful. The CDR3 has 14 residues. The germline V gene has CDR1 SGHRS and CDR2 YFSETQ. The CDR3 DNA is TGCGCCAGCAGCCCCGGACAGGCGGTATACGAGCAGTACTTC. This sequence encodes CASSPGQAVYEQYF.

The genes are TRBV11-2 and TRBJ2-3; possibly TRBD2 for D (7 bases). Between the trimmed V and J ends, which lost 0 bases and 15 bases, there was a span of 13 bases. The germline V gene has CDR1 SGHAT and CDR2 FQNNGV. This CDR3 is 12 amino acids long. CDR3 coding DNA: TGTGCCAGCAGCTTAGATAGGGGGGGCCATTATTTT. It codes for CASSLDRGGHYF.

The V call is TRBV18, the J call TRBJ2-7, with 10 nucleotides matching TRBD1. Germline V lookup: CDR1 KGHSH, CDR2 LQKENI. The CDR3 runs to 14 residues. V was pared by 3 bases and J by 5 bases, with 4 bases of the junction left unmatched. CDR3 sequence: CASSPRQGAHEQYF. The CDR3 DNA sequence: TGTGCCAGCTCACCGAGACAGGGGGCTCACGAGCAGTACTTC. The entire variable domain, with the rest obtained from reference TRBV18 and TRBJ2-7, is as follows: NAGVMQNPRHLVRRRGQEARLRCSPMKGHSHVYWYRQLPEEGLKFMVYLQKENIIDESGMPKERFSAEFPKEGPSILRIQQVVRGDSAAYFCASSPRQGAHEQYFGPGTRLTVT.

The rearrangement uses TRBV5-6 and TRBJ2-1; possible D gene TRBD1, 6 bases. The CDR3 covers 17 residues. CDR1 and CDR2 from the germline V gene are SGHDT and YYEEEE. The V gene lost 4 bases and the J gene lost 0 bases, with 17 bases spanning the gap. CDR3 DNA: TGTGCCAGCAGCCTCAGAACAGGGCCGAGCTCCTACAATGAGCAGTTCTTC. This gives the protein CASSLRTGPSSYNEQFF. Full variable domain (missing parts from reference TRBV5-6 and TRBJ2-1): DAGVTQSPTHLIKTRGQQVTLRCSPKSGHDTVSWYQQALGQGPQFIFQYYEEEERQRGNFPDRFSGHQFPNYSSELNVNALLLGDSALYLCASSLRTGPSSYNEQFFGPGTRLTVL.

The V call is TRBV9, the J call TRBJ2-7; 8 bases match TRBD1. V lost 0 bases and J lost 3; bases outside the gene matches: 8. Germline lookup yields CDR1 SGDLS and CDR2 YYNGEE. The CDR3 is 16 residues long. The CDR3 here is CASSVASGGAFYEQYF. The CDR3 DNA reads as TGTGCCAGCAGCGTAGCTTCAGGGGGCGCTTTCTACGAGCAGTACTTC.

This chain uses TRBV30 with TRBJ1-2, with 7 nucleotides matching TRBD1. The V gene's germline CDR1 is GTSNPN and CDR2 SVGIG (reference sequence). V shed 5 bases, J shed 8 bases, and the junction held 8 bases outside the gene matches. The CDR3 runs to 12 residues. The CDR3 DNA reads as TGTGCCTGGGCACAGGGGCCAGGAGGCTACACCTTC. Its protein product is CAWAQGPGGYTF.

The genes are TRBV30 and TRBJ2-2; TRBD1 might be the D (6 bases). Germline CDR1 is GTSNPN and CDR2 is SVGIG (reference sequence). The length of the CDR3 is 15 residues. V lost 0 bases and J lost 5, with 13 bases in between. The CDR3 region has the DNA TGTGCCTGGAGTGTTGCAGGGGCCTGGACCGGGGAGCTGTTTTTT. Residues: CAWSVAGAWTGELFF. Filled out from reference TRBV30 and TRBJ2-2, the complete variable domain reads SQTIHQWPATLVQPVGSPLSLECTVEGTSNPNLYWYRQAAGRGLQLLFYSVGIGQISSEVPQNLSASRPQDRQFILSSKKLLLSDSGFYLCAWSVAGAWTGELFFGEGSRLTVL.

This chain links TRBV6-1 with TRBJ1-1; tentative D call: TRBD1 (6 bases). V was shortened by 4 bases and J by 5 bases, with 11 bases between the two germline ends. CDR3 length equals 13 residues. CDR1 and CDR2 (germline): MNHNS, SASEGT. This chain's CDR3 is CASSGYRETEAFF. The CDR3 region has the DNA TGTGCCAGCAGTGGCTACAGGGAGACTGAAGCTTTCTTT.

This clone was seen a few times. The chain couples TRBV14 to TRBJ1-3; a weak D match, TRBD1 (5 bases). This CDR3 has 15 amino acids. Per germline, CDR1 SGHDN and CDR2 FVKESK. Trimming shortened V by 0 bases and J by 4 bases, and 10 bases separated the two germline ends. The CDR3 here is CASSQDPGRGNTIYF. In nucleotides, the CDR3 is TGTGCCAGCAGCCAAGACCCAGGGCGCGGAAACACCATATATTTT.

The chain is built from TRBV6-1 and TRBJ1-6, with TRBD1 matching 9 bases. CDR3 size: 17 residues. After removal of 3 bases from V and 11 bases from J, the junction contained 14 bases not matched to a gene. Per the germline V gene, CDR1 is MNHNS and CDR2 is SASEGT. The CDR3 DNA is TGTGCCAGCAGTGAGGACAGGGGTTTCGTCACGATGCCACCCCTCCACTTT. Translated: CASSEDRGFVTMPPLHF.

This chain links TRBV18 with TRBJ1-2; unclear D gene. V lost 3 bases and J 5 bases, leaving 7 bases between the germline ends. Per germline, CDR1 KGHSH and CDR2 LQKENI. The CDR3 consists of 12 residues. CDR3: CASSPIGYGYTF. The CDR3 nucleotides are TGTGCCAGCTCACCCATCGGGTATGGCTACACCTTC.

The chain is built from TRBV7-2 and TRBJ2-2; 14 bases agree with TRBD2. The CDR3 contains 18 residues. From germline, CDR1 is SGHTA and CDR2 FQGNSA. The V and J ends lost 1 base and 6 bases, in that order; junction bases with no gene match: 7. CDR3: CASSLVPTSGGVSGELFF. CDR3 DNA sequence: TGTGCCAGCAGCTTAGTGCCGACTAGCGGGGGGGTCTCCGGGGAGCTGTTTTTT.

This chain joins TRBV27 and TRBJ2-1, with 7 bases fitting TRBD2. The CDR3 extends over 13 amino acids. Unmatched junction bases numbered 7, after V lost 5 bases and J lost 9 bases. The V gene's germline CDR1 is MNHEY and CDR2 SMNVEV (reference sequence). Here the CDR3 DNA reads TGTGCCAGCAGTCCAACTAGCGAAGGTGAGCAGTTCTTC. Protein: CASSPTSEGEQFF.

The V and J genes are TRBV27 and TRBJ2-7, with 8 bases fitting TRBD1. The ends lost 6 bases at V and 0 bases at J; junction bases unmatched: 7. Germline V gene data show CDR1 as MNHEY and CDR2 as SMNVEV (reference sequence). The CDR3 covers 15 residues. Here the CDR3 DNA reads TGTGCCAGCAGCCGTTGGACAGGGTCCTCCTACGAGCAGTACTTC. Protein sequence: CASSRWTGSSYEQYF.

This rearrangement joins TRBV2 to TRBJ1-1; D unclear. Germline loops: CDR1 SNHLY, CDR2 FYNNEI. Trimming left V 6 bases short and J 5 bases short, with 13 bases between. The CDR3 runs to 13 residues. This CDR3 reads CASSLEERTEAFF. CDR3 coding DNA: TGTGCCAGCAGCCTCGAGGAACGGACTGAAGCTTTCTTT.

This sequence joins TRBV7-6 and TRBJ1-5, with D possibly being TRBD1 (5 bases). This CDR3 contains 15 residues. CDR1 and CDR2 from the germline V gene are SGHVS and FNYEAQ. The germline V and J ends were trimmed by 2 bases and 7 bases, with 15 bases remaining between them. This CDR3 reads CASSLNPGSGQPQHF. The CDR3 nucleotides are TGTGCCAGCAGCTTAAATCCAGGGTCGGGCCAGCCCCAGCATTTT.

CDR3 sequence (DNA): TGTGCCTGGAGTTTCATATCGGACCCTCTTGGGGGGTCACCCCTCCACTTT. It encodes CAWSFISDPLGGSPLHF. This chain links TRBV30 with TRBJ1-6; D is possibly TRBD1 (5 bases). The CDR3 has 17 residues. CDR1 and CDR2 (germline): GTSNPN, SVGIG (reference sequence). Trimming shortened V by 2 bases and J by 10 bases, and 24 bases separated the two germline ends.

The V gene is TRBV11-2, the J gene TRBJ1-2, with D maybe TRBD1 (6 bases). The CDR3 is 12 residues long. Germline V gene lookup returns CDR1 SGHAT and CDR2 FQNNGV. Trimming shortened V by 5 bases and J by 8 bases, and 12 bases separated the two germline ends. The CDR3 sequence is CASSADRSGYTF. The CDR3 nucleotides are TGTGCCAGCAGCGCTGACAGGTCCGGCTACACCTTC.

This clone showed up just a few times. This rearrangement joins TRBV5-1 to TRBJ2-3, with a tentative D call TRBD1 (5 bases). The CDR3 is 14 amino acids. V was pared by 5 bases and J by 0 bases, with 10 bases between. Looked up from germline, CDR1 is SGHRS and CDR2 is YFSETQ. The CDR3 DNA reads TGCGCCAGCAGGCCAGGGCCTAGCACAGATACGCAGTATTTT. This sequence encodes CASRPGPSTDTQYF.

The V gene is TRBV30, the J gene TRBJ2-1; D is possibly TRBD2 (7 bases). The germline CDR1 and CDR2 sequences are GTSNPN and SVGIG (reference sequence). Between the trimmed V and J ends, which lost 0 bases and 2 bases, there was a span of 11 bases. The CDR3 runs 15 residues. The CDR3 loop is CAWSVWGGPYNEQFF. DNA of the CDR3: TGTGCCTGGAGTGTGTGGGGGGGCCCCTACAATGAGCAGTTCTTC.